One and the same sample provided the 7 T cell receptor beta chains below, sequenced in a study of T cell repertoires in cytomegalovirus infection. TCRdb re-called the reads with MiXCR, one entry per CDR3 protein. The data contain 450,000 to 650,000 distinct CDR3 sequences, about 39% of them seen just once; the ten biggest clones take up 48%. The antigens these receptors bind are not known. Sequencing used cultured PBMCs, obtained from culture after CMV antigen stimulation. These TCRs come from a human donor in good health (CMV status not recorded). Some clones in this sample may be carry-over from other donors' samples.

This chain uses TRBV6-6 with TRBJ2-2; no firm D call. Germline-derived CDR1 and CDR2 are MNHNY and SVGAGI (reference sequence). There are 14 residues in the CDR3. Trimming shortened V by 2 bases and J by 9 bases, and 13 bases separated the two germline ends. The CDR3 region is CASSYRLPGRELFF. The CDR3 DNA reads TGTGCCAGCAGTTACCGACTCCCCGGTCGGGAGCTGTTTTTT.

The chain is built from TRBV4-1 and TRBJ2-7; 8 positions agree with TRBD2. Germline V CDR1 and CDR2: MGHRA, YSYEKL. V dropped 1 base and J dropped 3; count of bases not matched to a gene: 11. The CDR3 sequence is 17 residues long. This CDR3 is CASSQVLSGMVDYEQYF. The CDR3 nucleotides are TGCGCCAGCAGCCAAGTCCTTAGCGGGATGGTTGACTACGAGCAGTACTTC.

The CDR3 DNA reads as TGTGCCAGCAGACCCGGTGCTTGGGATGCCTCCCAAGAGACCCAGTACTTC. Amino acid sequence: CASRPGAWDASQETQYF. The chain carries TRBV7-8 and TRBJ2-5, with unresolved D. Germline CDR1 and CDR2: SGHVS and FQNEAQ. Trimming left V 6 bases short and J 1 base short, with 21 bases between. This CDR3 spans 17 amino acids.

In its sample, this clonotype was seen a few times. This chain links TRBV6-1 with TRBJ2-3; 7 bases are a match to TRBD2. The CDR3 spans 11 residues. Looked up from germline, CDR1 is MNHNS and CDR2 is SASEGT. The V and J ends lost 8 bases and 4 bases, in that order; junction bases with no gene match: 0. Here the CDR3 reads CASLAADTQYF. The DNA for the CDR3 is TGTGCCAGCCTAGCGGCAGATACGCAGTATTTT.

The chain couples TRBV15 to TRBJ2-7; D tentatively reads TRBD1 or TRBD2 (5 bases each). The CDR3 sequence is 13 residues long. V lost 0 bases and J 9 bases, leaving 12 bases between the germline ends. Germline CDR1 reads LNHNV; CDR2 reads YYDKDF (reference sequence). The CDR3 reads CATSRDGAGGQYF. The CDR3, as DNA: TGTGCCACCAGCAGAGACGGGGCGGGCGGGCAGTACTTC. Full variable domain (remainder filled in from reference TRBV15 and TRBJ2-7): DAMVIQNPRYQVTQFGKPVTLSCSQTLNHNVMYWYQQKSSQAPKLLFHYYDKDFNNEADTPDNFQSRRPNTSFCFLDIRSPGLGDTAMYLCATSRDGAGGQYFGPGTRLTVT.

Only a few counts were recorded for this clonotype. The genes are TRBV11-3 and TRBJ2-3; no definite D call. V lost 8 bases to trimming and J lost 6 bases, with 33 bases between them. The CDR3 runs to 19 residues. Germline CDR1 reads SGHNT; CDR2 reads YENEEA. CDR3 sequence reads: CASAQLRVFERRIEDTQYF. CDR3 DNA: TGTGCCAGCGCCCAGCTTAGGGTGTTTGAACGACGGATTGAGGATACGCAGTATTTT.

CDR3 region: CASSLLSGSIRTGELFF. The CDR3 nucleotides read TGTGCCAGCAGCTTATTAAGCGGGAGTATTCGCACCGGGGAGCTGTTTTTT. The V and J genes are TRBV7-2 and TRBJ2-2; the match to TRBD2 covers 8 bases. Germline V gene lookup returns CDR1 SGHTA and CDR2 FQGNSA. The CDR3 is 17 amino acids. With 2 bases clipped from V and 4 bases from J, the junction kept 9 bases outside the gene matches.